Presented here are 21 T cell receptor beta chains from one specimen sequenced in a study of cytomegalovirus exposure and HLA in healthy donors. 13 Jbeta primers and 60 Vbeta primers were used for the PCR. Libraries were prepared by immunoSEQ multiplex PCR; TCRdb keeps only in-frame clonotypes and omits some of them. The data show 150,000 to 200,000 clones, about three quarters seen once. Source material: PBMCs. Receptors originate from a woman aged 40 to 55 in good health and CMV-seronegative.

The chain uses TRBV11-1 and TRBJ1-1; a possible D gene is TRBD1 (6 bases). The germline CDR1 and CDR2 sequences are SGHAT and FQDESV (reference sequence). The CDR3 consists of 15 residues. Trimming removed 4 bases from V and 1 base from J, with 13 bases in between. CDR3 region: CASSSRDTQNTEAFF. CDR3 bases: TGTGCCAGCAGCTCCCGGGACACCCAGAACACTGAAGCTTTCTTT.

This chain connects TRBV4-3 to TRBJ1-2; 8 nucleotides align to TRBD1. J was trimmed by 4 bases and V by 0 bases; bases with no gene match: 7. Germline loops: CDR1 LGHNA, CDR2 YSLEER. The CDR3 covers 16 residues. The CDR3, as DNA: TGCGCCAGCAGCCAAGATGGCAGGGGGCATGGCTATGGCTACACCTTC. Its protein is CASSQDGRGHGYGYTF.

The chain has TRBV5-1 and TRBJ2-3, with TRBD1 matching over 11 bases. Germline V gene lookup returns CDR1 SGHRS and CDR2 YFSETQ. The CDR3 is 17 amino acids. With V trimmed by 3 bases and J by 4 bases, 10 bases remained unmatched. The CDR3 here is CASSSGQGAGGPDTQYF. CDR3 coding DNA: TGCGCCAGCAGCTCCGGACAGGGGGCCGGGGGCCCAGATACGCAGTATTTT.

The chain recombines TRBV18 with TRBJ1-5; TRBD1 might be the D (6 bases). V lost 3 bases, J lost 10 bases, and 16 bases lay in between. The CDR3 consists of 14 residues. Looked up from germline, CDR1 is KGHSH and CDR2 is LQKENI. The CDR3 sequence is CASSPSGANFPQHF. CDR3 DNA sequence: TGTGCCAGCTCACCCTCAGGGGCTAATTTCCCCCAGCATTTT.

The genes are TRBV2 and TRBJ2-3; 8 positions match TRBD1. The CDR3 has 15 amino acids. From germline, CDR1 is SNHLY and CDR2 FYNNEI. V trimming: 3 bases; J trimming: 2 bases; junction bases outside the gene matches: 4. The CDR3 coding sequence is TGTGCCAGCAGTGACCGGACAGGGATCACAGATACGCAGTATTTT. Amino acid sequence: CASSDRTGITDTQYF.

The chain links TRBV2 to TRBJ2-7; TRBD2 matches at 11 bases. Germline values: CDR1 SNHLY, CDR2 FYNNEI. The CDR3 runs 14 residues. V lost 3 bases and J lost 9; bases outside the gene matches: 7. The CDR3 spells CASSEVLAGVAQYF. Written as DNA, the CDR3 is TGTGCCAGCAGTGAGGTACTAGCGGGAGTTGCGCAGTACTTC.

J is TRBJ2-7 and V is TRBV21-1; the table's D call, TRBD1, has no DNA check behind it. TRBV21-1 is recorded as a pseudogene. The CDR3 is 14 amino acids. The CDR3 loop is CAASFQGALFEQYF. The CDR3 DNA follows: TGTGCCGCCTCATTCCAGGGGGCGCTTTTCGAGCAGTACTTC.

The V gene is TRBV7-2, the J gene TRBJ1-2; 10 bases map to TRBD1. The CDR3 sequence is 16 residues long. CDR1 and CDR2 from the germline V gene are SGHTA and FQGNSA. After removal of 6 bases from V and 4 bases from J, the junction contained 11 bases not matched to a gene. CDR3 in amino acids: CASSSYRDRGSYGYTF. The CDR3 DNA is TGTGCCAGCAGTTCCTACCGGGACAGGGGTAGCTATGGCTACACCTTC.

The CDR3 loop is CATSIRQGNNQPQHF. The CDR3 DNA sequence: TGTGCCACCAGCATCAGACAGGGAAACAATCAGCCCCAGCATTTT. This rearrangement joins TRBV15 to TRBJ1-5; 7 nucleotides align to TRBD1. Trimming at V came to 4 bases and at J to 3 bases, leaving 6 bases not matched to a gene. Germline V CDR1 and CDR2: LNHNV, YYDKDF (reference sequence). The CDR3 loop spans 15 amino acids. Full variable domain (missing parts from reference TRBV15 and TRBJ1-5): DAMVIQNPRYQVTQFGKPVTLSCSQTLNHNVMYWYQQKSSQAPKLLFHYYDKDFNNEADTPDNFQSRRPNTSFCFLDIRSPGLGDTAMYLCATSIRQGNNQPQHFGDGTRLSIL.

This sequence joins TRBV11-2 and TRBJ2-4; 8 nucleotides match TRBD1. There are 14 residues in the CDR3. V was pared by 4 bases and J by 8 bases, with 7 bases of the junction left unmatched. Germline CDR1 and CDR2: SGHAT and FQNNGV. In nucleotides, the CDR3 is TGTGCCAGCAGCTCGACAGGGGTGGGGGACATTCAGTACTTC. This translates into CASSSTGVGDIQYF.

A few counts support this clone. This chain uses TRBV29-1 with TRBJ1-1; D possibly corresponds to TRBD1 (5 bases). The CDR3 sequence is 11 residues long. CDR1 is SQVTM, CDR2 ANQGSEA, per germline. Trimming shortened V by 7 bases and J by 1 base, and 7 bases separated the two germline ends. The CDR3 loop is CSGTTNTEAFF. The DNA for the CDR3 is TGCAGCGGGACAACGAACACTGAAGCTTTCTTT.

The rearrangement uses TRBV6-5 and TRBJ1-1; a weak D match, TRBD1 (5 bases). Trimming stripped 5 bases from V and 1 base from J, with 8 bases between. Germline lookup yields CDR1 MNHEY and CDR2 SVGAGI. The CDR3 sequence is 13 residues long. CDR3 sequence reads: CASSPQGNTEAFF. In DNA, the CDR3 is TGTGCCAGCAGTCCTCAGGGGAACACTGAAGCTTTCTTT.

This chain links TRBV9 with TRBJ2-1, with a weak D call TRBD1 (5 bases). Germline CDR1 reads SGDLS; CDR2 reads YYNGEE. CDR3 length: 14 amino acids. The V and J ends lost 3 bases and 4 bases respectively, with 11 bases between them. This CDR3 reads CASSDTGRYNEQFF. The CDR3 DNA reads TGTGCCAGCAGCGATACAGGACGGTACAATGAGCAGTTCTTC.

The J gene is TRBJ2-2, the V gene TRBV30; D is possibly TRBD1 (5 bases). V was shortened by 4 bases and J by 3 bases, with 9 bases between the two germline ends. The CDR3 sequence is 13 residues long. Germline V gene data show CDR1 as GTSNPN and CDR2 as SVGIG (reference sequence). CDR3 sequence (DNA): TGTGCCTGGACCACCAGGGACACCGGGGAGCTGTTTTTT. Translated, it gives CAWTTRDTGELFF.

The gene calls are TRBV7-9 and TRBJ1-1; D is uncertain. This CDR3 spans 15 amino acids. Deletions cut 3 bases from V and 4 bases from J, with 15 bases between. The germline CDR1 and CDR2 sequences are SEHNR and FQNEAQ (reference sequence). The chain's CDR3 is CASSFWREGTTEAFF. As DNA, the CDR3 is TGTGCCAGCAGCTTCTGGAGGGAGGGAACCACTGAAGCTTTCTTT.

This clone was recorded a few times. The chain recombines TRBV7-8 with TRBJ1-5; no clear D. CDR3 length: 12 residues. CDR1 is SGHVS and CDR2 is FQNEAQ in the germline V gene. The V end was cut by 0 bases, the J end by 7 bases, with 4 bases between. The CDR3 region has the DNA TGTGCCAGCAGCTTAGCGTTACAGCCCCAGCATTTT. This sequence encodes CASSLALQPQHF. Based on the CDR3 plus reference TRBV7-8 and TRBJ1-5, the full variable domain is GAGVSQSPRYKVAKRGQDVALRCDPISGHVSLFWYQQALGQGPEFLTYFQNEAQLDKSGLPSDRFFAERPEGSVSTLKIQRTQQEDSAVYLCASSLALQPQHFGDGTRLSIL.

This rearrangement joins TRBV7-9 to TRBJ2-5, with TRBD2 identical over 9 bases. The CDR3 is 17 residues long. The V gene end was trimmed by 5 bases and the J gene end by 6 bases; junction bases not matched to a gene: 16. Germline V gene lookup returns CDR1 SEHNR and CDR2 FQNEAQ (reference sequence). Here the CDR3 reads CASSPDRGSGSGKTQYF. CDR3 sequence (DNA): TGTGCCAGCAGCCCAGACCGGGGTAGCGGGAGTGGGAAGACCCAGTACTTC.

This chain uses TRBV19 with TRBJ1-5; D is undetermined. The CDR3 covers 14 residues. Per germline, CDR1 LNHDA and CDR2 SQIVND (reference sequence). The germline V and J ends were trimmed by 1 base and 4 bases, with 8 bases remaining between them. This CDR3 reads CASSIVNSNQPQHF. The CDR3 DNA sequence: TGTGCCAGTAGTATAGTCAACAGTAATCAGCCCCAGCATTTT.

V usage is TRBV30 and J usage is TRBJ2-2; 8 nucleotides align to TRBD2. The CDR3 extends over 14 amino acids. From germline, CDR1 is GTSNPN and CDR2 SVGIG (reference sequence). V shed 1 base and J 7 bases; nucleotides not matched to a gene: 5. The CDR3 DNA reads as TGTGCCTGGAGTGCGGGAGGGCCGATCGGGGAGCTGTTTTTT. Translated: CAWSAGGPIGELFF.

The chain links TRBV5-4 to TRBJ2-1, with TRBD1 identical over 7 bases. The CDR3 length is 13 residues. Per germline, CDR1 SGHNT and CDR2 YYREEE (reference sequence). The V gene end was trimmed by 3 bases and the J gene end by 7 bases; junction bases not matched to a gene: 4. The CDR3 DNA is TGTGCCAGCAGCTGGGTGACAGGGAATGAGCAGTTCTTC. Its translation is CASSWVTGNEQFF.

The rearrangement links TRBV5-6 to TRBJ1-5, with TRBD1 as a possible D gene (6 bases). The germline V gene encodes CDR1 SGHDT and CDR2 YYEEEE. Trimming left V 0 bases short and J 0 bases short, with 13 bases between. The CDR3 consists of 17 residues. The CDR3 coding sequence is TGTGCCAGCAGCTTGGGTGGACAGAGCACTAGCAATCAGCCCCAGCATTTT. Translated, it gives CASSLGGQSTSNQPQHF.